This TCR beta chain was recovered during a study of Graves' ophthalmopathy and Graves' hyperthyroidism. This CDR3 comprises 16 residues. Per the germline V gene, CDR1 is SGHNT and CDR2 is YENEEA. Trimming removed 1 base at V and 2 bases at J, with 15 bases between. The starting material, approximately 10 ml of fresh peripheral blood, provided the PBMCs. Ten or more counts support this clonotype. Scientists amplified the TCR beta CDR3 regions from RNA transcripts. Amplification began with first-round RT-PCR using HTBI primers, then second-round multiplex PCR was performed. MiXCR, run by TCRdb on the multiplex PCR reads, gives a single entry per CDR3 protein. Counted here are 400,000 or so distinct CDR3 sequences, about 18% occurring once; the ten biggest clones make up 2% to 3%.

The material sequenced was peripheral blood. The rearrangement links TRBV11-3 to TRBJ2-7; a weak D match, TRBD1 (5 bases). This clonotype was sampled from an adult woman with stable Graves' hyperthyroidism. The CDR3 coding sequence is TGTGCCAGCAGCTTAGTTGCCCGCAAAGGGGCCTACGAGCAGTACTTC. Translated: CASSLVARKGAYEQYF.